The clone carrying this T cell receptor (beta chain) was seen only once. Corrective surgery for congenital heart defects was being performed on the healthy Finnish infants who served as donors. During surgery, about 0.45-1 mL peripheral blood was drawn from four of eight donors. The data were taken from a study of human thymus T cells. Clones were read by immunoSEQ multiplex PCR, and TCRdb kept only the in-frame ones, dropping some. The table records roughly 60,000 clones, approximately 95% of them present only once. Germline loops: CDR1 SEHNR, CDR2 FQNEAQ (reference sequence). With 5 bases removed from V and 4 bases from J, the gap between germline ends came to 16 bases. The CDR3 totals 15 residues.

The chain carries TRBV7-9 and TRBJ2-3; a weak D match, TRBD2 (5 bases). This receptor was obtained from a boy under two years old with a congenital heart defect but otherwise immunologically healthy. Sequencing used blood. CDR3 protein: CASSPSLLGADTQYF. The CDR3 DNA sequence: TGTGCCAGCAGCCCGAGCTTATTGGGAGCAGATACGCAGTATTTT.